What follows are 19 T cell receptor beta chains derived from one specimen sequenced in a study of shared clonotypes between healthy human individuals. Profiling relied on immunoSEQ multiplex PCR, and the TCRdb table lists in-frame clones only, not all of them. The table lists around 1.1 million clones, about 80% of them singletons. Sequenced input: memory CD4+ T cells from PBMCs. Described subset: CD45RA-negative fraction. All receptors come from a man between 18 and 35 years old in good health. Some clones in this sample may be carry-over from other donors' samples.

This clone was detected ten times or more. Other DNA variants within this sample encode the same CDR3. The J gene is TRBJ1-3, the V gene TRBV7-7; the D gene is possibly TRBD1 (5 bases). This CDR3 is 15 amino acids long. The V gene's germline CDR1 is SSHAT and CDR2 FNYEAQ (reference sequence). V lost 5 bases and J lost 0, with 11 bases in between. CDR3 sequence (DNA): TGTGCCAGCAGCCCAGGGACTAACTCTGGAAACACCATATATTTT. Translation: CASSPGTNSGNTIYF.

This clone was recorded once. The chain carries TRBV6-5 and TRBJ2-7; 10 nucleotides match TRBD1. With 5 bases clipped from V and 3 bases from J, the junction kept 4 bases outside the gene matches. The CDR3 runs to 14 residues. Germline loops: CDR1 MNHEY, CDR2 SVGAGI. Written as DNA, the CDR3 is TGTGCCAGCAGTCGACAGGGGGCGGGCTACGAGCAGTACTTC. Residues: CASSRQGAGYEQYF.

In its sample, this clone was seen once. CDR3 sequence (DNA): TGCGCCAGCAGCTCCGGGACAGGGTCGTTTGAAAAACTGTTTTTT. It translates to CASSSGTGSFEKLFF. The chain carries TRBV5-1 and TRBJ1-4; 9 nucleotides match TRBD1. The CDR3 runs 15 residues. V lost 3 bases to trimming and J lost 7 bases; unmatched junction nucleotides: 7. Germline values: CDR1 SGHRS, CDR2 YFSETQ.

Comments on this clone: Just one base apart from a much larger clone, this may be a read error. V usage is TRBV4-2 and J usage is TRBJ1-1; TRBD1 is a possible D gene (6 bases). The CDR3 is 17 amino acids. Germline CDR1 LGHNA, CDR2 YNFKEQ. Deletions cut 4 bases from V and 7 bases from J, with 25 bases between. The CDR3 region is CASSRDEDRLIVGEAFF. Here the CDR3 DNA reads TGTGCCAGCAGCCGCGACGAAGACAGGTTGATAGTCGGTGAAGCTTTCTTT.

V is TRBV6-5 and J is TRBJ1-5; no clear D gene. V lost 8 bases and J 2 bases, leaving 10 bases between the germline ends. The V gene's germline CDR1 is MNHEY and CDR2 SVGAGI. The CDR3 runs to 13 residues. CDR3 nucleotides: TGTGCCAGCGGGCGACGGCGCAATCAGCCCCAGCATTTT. This sequence encodes CASGRRRNQPQHF.

The chain employs TRBV5-4 and TRBJ2-2; 10 nucleotides agree with TRBD1. This CDR3 is 16 amino acids long. V was clipped by 2 bases and J by 4 bases; unmatched bases: 5. Germline V gene sequence: CDR1 SGHNT, CDR2 YYREEE (reference sequence). CDR3 amino acids: CASSLPGQGFTGELFF. DNA of the CDR3: TGTGCCAGCAGCTTACCGGGACAGGGGTTCACCGGGGAGCTGTTTTTT. Full variable domain (missing parts from reference TRBV5-4 and TRBJ2-2): ETGVTQSPTHLIKTRGQQVTLRCSSQSGHNTVSWYQQALGQGPQFIFQYYREEENGRGNFPPRFSGLQFPNYSSELNVNALELDDSALYLCASSLPGQGFTGELFFGEGSRLTVL.

The chain has TRBV2 and TRBJ1-2; D remains ambiguous. V lost 4 bases and J lost 8, with 14 bases in between. The CDR3 is made up of 13 amino acids. Looked up from germline, CDR1 is SNHLY and CDR2 is FYNNEI. The CDR3 loop is CASSGLTGAGYTF. DNA for the CDR3: TGTGCCAGCAGTGGACTAACCGGAGCAGGCTACACCTTC.

The chain is built from TRBV5-1 and TRBJ2-1; D uncertain. Germline assignment: CDR1 SGHRS and CDR2 YFSETQ. This CDR3 is 13 amino acids long. The germline V and J ends were trimmed by 2 bases and 7 bases, with 10 bases remaining between them. The CDR3 is CASSLTPDNEQFF. Here the CDR3 DNA reads TGCGCCAGCAGCTTAACTCCCGATAATGAGCAGTTCTTC.

The V call is TRBV5-1, the J call TRBJ2-6, with TRBD1 identical over 9 bases. J lost 0 bases, V lost 5 bases, and 21 bases had no gene match. Germline loops: CDR1 SGHRS, CDR2 YFSETQ. The CDR3 is made up of 22 amino acids. DNA of the CDR3: TGCGCCAGCAGTTCATCCCGTGGACAGGGGATTTATAAAAGCTCTGGGGCCAACGTCCTGACTTTC. Translating it yields CASSSSRGQGIYKSSGANVLTF.

In its sample, this clone was seen once. The J gene is TRBJ2-4, the V gene TRBV18, with 7 bases matching TRBD2. Germline CDR1 and CDR2: KGHSH and LQKENI. The junction had 9 bases not matched to a gene; V was cut back by 4 bases and J by 0 bases. The CDR3 length is 17 residues. CDR3 in amino acids: CASSLSTSSQAKNIQYF. The CDR3 region has the DNA TGTGCCAGCTCACTATCGACTAGCTCACAAGCCAAAAACATTCAGTACTTC.

The table lists this clone with a few counts. The genes are TRBV30 and TRBJ2-7; D gene uncertain. CDR1 is GTSNPN, CDR2 SVGIG, per germline (reference sequence). The CDR3 totals 11 residues. V was cut by 3 bases and J by 7 bases, with 10 bases left in between. The CDR3, as DNA: TGTGCCTGGAGGGATTTGAGGGAGCAGTACTTC. As protein: CAWRDLREQYF. Filled out from reference TRBV30 and TRBJ2-7, the complete variable domain reads SQTIHQWPATLVQPVGSPLSLECTVEGTSNPNLYWYRQAAGRGLQLLFYSVGIGQISSEVPQNLSASRPQDRQFILSSKKLLLSDSGFYLCAWRDLREQYFGPGTRLTVT.

The genes are TRBV6-1 and TRBJ1-2; no clear D. The germline gives CDR1 MNHNS, CDR2 SASEGT. This CDR3 is 13 amino acids long. V was pared by 6 bases and J by 0 bases, with 8 bases between. The CDR3 sequence: CASRSASNYGYTF. CDR3 in DNA: TGTGCCAGCAGGTCAGCCTCTAACTATGGCTACACCTTC.

V usage is TRBV28 and J usage is TRBJ1-2, with D tentatively TRBD1 (6 bases). Germline loops: CDR1 MDHEN, CDR2 SYDVKM. This CDR3 has 13 amino acids. Trimming shortened V by 3 bases and J by 8 bases, and 13 bases separated the two germline ends. CDR3 loop: CASSLAGGSGYTF. The CDR3 bases are TGTGCCAGCAGTTTGGCCGGGGGCTCGGGCTACACCTTC.

The chain employs TRBV19 and TRBJ1-5, with a weak D call TRBD1 (5 bases). Germline assignment: CDR1 LNHDA and CDR2 SQIVND (reference sequence). The CDR3 is 13 amino acids. V lost 7 bases, J lost 6 bases, and 13 bases lay in between. The CDR3 here is CASNVRVGQPQHF. In DNA, the CDR3 is TGTGCCAGTAACGTCAGGGTAGGTCAGCCCCAGCATTTT. The full variable domain, with the rest looked up from reference TRBV19 and TRBJ1-5, is DGGITQSPKYLFRKEGQNVTLSCEQNLNHDAMYWYRQDPGQGLRLIYYSQIVNDFQKGDIAEGYSVSREKKESFPLTVTSAQKNPTAFYLCASNVRVGQPQHFGDGTRLSIL.

Remarks on this clone: This sequence may be a read error, since a much larger clone differs from it by one base. This chain connects TRBV9 to TRBJ1-5; no firm D call. Per the germline V gene, CDR1 is SGDLS and CDR2 is YYNGEE. Trimming took off 4 bases at V and 5 bases at J, with 4 bases between the two ends. This CDR3 contains 11 residues. The CDR3 region is CASSTHQPQHF. Written as DNA, the CDR3 is TGTGCCAGCAGCACCCATCAGCCCCAGCATTTT.

The gene calls are TRBV5-1 and TRBJ1-2; a possible D gene is TRBD1 (6 bases). The CDR3 length is 13 residues. V shed 0 bases and J shed 4 bases, with 7 bases lying between them. CDR1 and CDR2 (germline): SGHRS, YFSETQ. In DNA, the CDR3 is TGCGCCAGCAGCTTGGGGACAGCCTATGGCTACACCTTC. Translating gives CASSLGTAYGYTF.

This chain connects TRBV5-1 to TRBJ1-4, with D perhaps TRBD1 (5 bases). Germline-derived CDR1 and CDR2 are SGHRS and YFSETQ. This CDR3 has 17 amino acids. V was shortened by 1 base and J by 3 bases, with 16 bases between the two germline ends. This CDR3 reads CASSLSGGSVANEKLFF. The CDR3 coding sequence is TGCGCCAGCAGCTTGTCGGGGGGTTCGGTAGCTAATGAAAAACTGTTTTTT.

The V call is TRBV5-1, the J call TRBJ2-3; the D is unclear. The CDR3 length is 14 residues. The V gene's germline CDR1 is SGHRS and CDR2 YFSETQ. The V and J ends lost 1 base and 6 bases respectively, with 12 bases between them. The CDR3 nucleotides are TGCGCCAGCAGCTTGAAAGTGAACCCGGATACGCAGTATTTT. It yields the protein CASSLKVNPDTQYF.

This chain joins TRBV2 and TRBJ2-1; D remains ambiguous. The CDR3 contains 12 residues. The V gene's germline CDR1 is SNHLY and CDR2 FYNNEI. Trimming cost V 5 bases and J 5 bases, with 7 bases left between them. The CDR3 DNA is TGTGCCAGCAGTCCAACTAACAATGAGCAGTTCTTC. It yields the protein CASSPTNNEQFF. The full variable domain, with the rest looked up from reference TRBV2 and TRBJ2-1, is EPEVTQTPSHQVTQMGQEVILRCVPISNHLYFYWYRQILGQKVEFLVSFYNNEISEKSEIFDDQFSVERPDGSNFTLKIRSTKLEDSAMYFCASSPTNNEQFFGPGTRLTVL.